The present entry profiles one TCR beta chain with its context. V lost 6 bases, J lost 8 bases, and 17 bases lay in between. There are 13 residues in the CDR3. Germline V gene lookup returns CDR1 GTSNPN and CDR2 SVGIG (reference sequence). As originally analysed: Reference gene primer amplification gave estimated nucleated cell counts. This table comes from immunoSEQ multiplex PCR, and its TCRdb copy is limited to in-frame clones, with some not included. Clone size and V and J calls were adopted from that table, with D and trimming inferred from the DNA. The sample records about 64,000 clones, roughly four fifths being singletons. The sample is drawn from a study of blood T cell repertoires in COVID-19. The wider study: The United States, Italy and Spain supplied acute and convalescent COVID-19 samples.

Sequences were obtained from peripheral blood. This TCR was sampled from a human donor in a cohort sampled during active COVID-19. The chain recombines TRBV30 with TRBJ1-3; D is undetermined. The CDR3 sequence is CACSSEGTDTIYF. In DNA form, the CDR3 reads TGTGCCTGCTCCTCGGAGGGTACAGACACCATATATTTT.